The 7 T cell receptor beta chains presented below share a single source sample, sequenced in a study of response to subunit inactivated influenza vaccine. TCRdb re-called the RT-PCR reads through MiXCR, storing one row per CDR3 protein. The table records 500,000 to 550,000 distinct CDR3 sequences, 6.5% to 8% of them present only once. Sequenced here: PBMCs from blood, sampled 23 to 25 months after vaccination. Receptor source: a man aged 45-69 years who received an inactivated influenza vaccine.

This clonotype occurred many times. This sequence joins TRBV12-3 or TRBV12-4 and TRBJ1-1, with D hard to call. V lost 0 bases, J lost 1 base, and 6 bases lay in between. This CDR3 spans 14 amino acids. The CDR3 spells CASSLAPENTEAFF. The CDR3 nucleotides are TGTGCCAGCAGTTTAGCGCCTGAGAACACTGAAGCTTTCTTT.

This chain links TRBV6-2 or TRBV6-3 with TRBJ2-7, with 7 bases aligning to TRBD2. Germline values: CDR1 MNHEY, CDR2 SVGEGT. The CDR3 is 13 amino acids. Trimming at V came to 6 bases and at J to 3 bases, leaving 5 bases not matched to a gene. This CDR3 reads CASRRLANYEQYF. The CDR3 DNA is TGTGCCAGCAGGAGACTAGCCAACTACGAGCAGTACTTC.

This chain connects TRBV5-1 to TRBJ1-4; D call uncertain. Germline CDR1 and CDR2: SGHRS and YFSETQ. V lost 0 bases and J 4 bases, leaving 10 bases between the germline ends. This CDR3 is built from 15 residues. The CDR3 DNA reads TGCGCCAGCAGCTTGGTGGGGAAGATTAATGAAAAACTGTTTTTT. It codes for CASSLVGKINEKLFF.

The chain couples TRBV4-3 to TRBJ2-5; 10 nucleotides agree with TRBD2. This CDR3 region has 15 residues. V trimming: 3 bases; J trimming: 5 bases; junction bases outside the gene matches: 6. In germline, CDR1 is LGHNA, CDR2 YSLEER. The DNA of the CDR3 is TGCGCCAGCAGCCAGTCTAGCGGGAGCTACGAGACCCAGTACTTC. Translating it yields CASSQSSGSYETQYF.

This clonotype occurred many times. The chain is built from TRBV20-1 and TRBJ2-3; 13 bases are shared with TRBD2. Germline-derived CDR1 and CDR2 are DFQATT and SNEGSKA (reference sequence). The CDR3 spans 13 residues. J gave up 9 bases and V 4 bases, and 4 bases lay outside the gene matches. The CDR3 region is CSAIGLAGETQYF. The CDR3 DNA is TGCAGTGCTATTGGACTAGCGGGGGAAACGCAGTATTTT.

The rearrangement joins TRBV2 to TRBJ2-3, with D unclear. The CDR3 runs 13 residues. The V and J ends lost 7 bases and 4 bases respectively, with 12 bases between them. Germline loops: CDR1 SNHLY, CDR2 FYNNEI. This chain's CDR3 is CASILLGSDTQYF. The CDR3 DNA reads as TGTGCCAGCATATTGCTTGGATCAGATACGCAGTATTTT. The variable domain in full, completed from reference TRBV2 and TRBJ2-3, reads EPEVTQTPSHQVTQMGQEVILRCVPISNHLYFYWYRQILGQKVEFLVSFYNNEISEKSEIFDDQFSVERPDGSNFTLKIRSTKLEDSAMYFCASILLGSDTQYFGPGTRLTVL.

The chain joins TRBV7-6 to TRBJ2-1; tentative D call: TRBD2 (6 bases). Per germline, CDR1 SGHVS and CDR2 FNYEAQ. CDR3 size: 16 residues. Trimming left V 5 bases short and J 0 bases short, with 14 bases between. The CDR3 here is CASSPAAGSSYNEQFF. The CDR3, as DNA: TGTGCCAGCAGCCCCGCTGCCGGGAGCTCCTACAATGAGCAGTTCTTC.